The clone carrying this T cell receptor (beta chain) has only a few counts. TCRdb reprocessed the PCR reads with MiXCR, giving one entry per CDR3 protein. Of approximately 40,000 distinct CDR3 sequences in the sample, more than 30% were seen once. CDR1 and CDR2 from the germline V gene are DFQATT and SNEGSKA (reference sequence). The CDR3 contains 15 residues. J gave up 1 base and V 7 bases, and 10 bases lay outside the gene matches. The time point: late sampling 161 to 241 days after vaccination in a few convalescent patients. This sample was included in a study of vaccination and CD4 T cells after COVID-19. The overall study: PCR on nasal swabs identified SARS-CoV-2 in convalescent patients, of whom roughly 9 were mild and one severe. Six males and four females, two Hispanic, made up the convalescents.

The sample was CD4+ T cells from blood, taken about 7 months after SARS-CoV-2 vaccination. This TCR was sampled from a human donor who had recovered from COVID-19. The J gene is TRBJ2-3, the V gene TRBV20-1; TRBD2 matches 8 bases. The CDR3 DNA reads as TGCAGTGGGTCGGAGCGGGAGAGGGGCACAGATACGCAGTATTTT. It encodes CSGSERERGTDTQYF.